This T cell receptor beta chain is from a study of regulatory T cells in long-lasting Graves disease. Turning to the study itself: Patients met the persistent Graves' disease definition after over 5 years of antithyroid drugs with positive TSH receptor antibodies. Study observations and caveats: Persistent disease was associated with favored TRBV28 usage and with favored use of TRBJ1-2 and TRBJ2-5. Only a small sample size was used, which may have cut accuracy. Persistent cases of Graves' showed reduced TCR diversity relative to newly diagnosed patients.

Sequencing libraries for TCR beta were prepared with iRepertoire HTBI primers and Arm-PCR of CDR3 regions. TCRdb itself ran the multiplex PCR reads through MiXCR, one entry per CDR3 protein. The repertoire includes 300,000 to 400,000 distinct CDR3 sequences, about 18% of them detected once, and over 25% sits in the top ten. Time point denoted: persistent/refractory GD, antithyroid drugs over 5 years with positive TRAb. Making the TCR library involved RNA that had been extracted from PBMCs. This CDR3 contains 16 residues. V shed 1 base and J 5 bases; nucleotides not matched to a gene: 5. From germline, CDR1 is SGHTA and CDR2 FQGNSA. Notes on this clonotype: Antigen specificity is unknown.

V is TRBV7-2 and J is TRBJ2-1; TRBD2 agrees at 10 bases. This sequence originates from a female donor with Graves disease. Sample: peripheral blood mononuclear cells (PBMCs), taken when the disease was refractory, from a patient treated with antithyroid drugs. CDR3 coding DNA: TGTGCCAGCAGCTTAGTCGGGCTAGCGGGGGACAATGAGCAGTTCTTC. It yields the protein CASSLVGLAGDNEQFF.